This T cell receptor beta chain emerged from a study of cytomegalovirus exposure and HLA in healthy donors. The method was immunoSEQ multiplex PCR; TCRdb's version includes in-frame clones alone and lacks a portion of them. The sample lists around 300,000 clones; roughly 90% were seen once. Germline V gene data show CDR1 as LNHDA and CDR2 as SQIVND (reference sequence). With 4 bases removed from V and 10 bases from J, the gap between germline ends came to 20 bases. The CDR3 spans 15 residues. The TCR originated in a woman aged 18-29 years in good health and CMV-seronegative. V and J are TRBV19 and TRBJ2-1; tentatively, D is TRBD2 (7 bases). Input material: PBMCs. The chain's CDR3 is CASSTRESQTGEQFF. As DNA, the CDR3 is TGTGCCAGTAGTACGCGGGAGTCCCAAACAGGGGAGCAGTTCTTC. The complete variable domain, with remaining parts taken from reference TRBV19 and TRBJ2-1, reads DGGITQSPKYLFRKEGQNVTLSCEQNLNHDAMYWYRQDPGQGLRLIYYSQIVNDFQKGDIAEGYSVSREKKESFPLTVTSAQKNPTAFYLCASSTRESQTGEQFFGPGTRLTVL.